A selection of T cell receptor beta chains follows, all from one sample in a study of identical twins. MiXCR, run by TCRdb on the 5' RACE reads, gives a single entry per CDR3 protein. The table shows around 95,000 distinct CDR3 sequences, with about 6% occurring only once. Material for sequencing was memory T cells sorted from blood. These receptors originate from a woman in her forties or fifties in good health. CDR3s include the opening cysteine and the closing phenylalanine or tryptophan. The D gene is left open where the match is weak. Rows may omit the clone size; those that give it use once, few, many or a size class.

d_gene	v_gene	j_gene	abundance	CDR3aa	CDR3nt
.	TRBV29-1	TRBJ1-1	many	CSGAVGASYTEAFF	TGCAGCGGGGCGGTAGGGGCCAGCTACACTGAAGCTTTCTTT
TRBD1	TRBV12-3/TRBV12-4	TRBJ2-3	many	CASSSLAGGADTQYF	TGTGCCAGCAGCTCCCTGGCAGGGGGCGCAGATACGCAGTATTTT
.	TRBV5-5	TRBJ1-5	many	CASSLVGGEQPQHF	TGTGCCAGCAGCTTGGTAGGGGGGGAACAGCCCCAGCATTTT
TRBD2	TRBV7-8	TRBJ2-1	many	CASSKSGSLPDEQFF	TGTGCCAGCAGCAAAAGCGGGAGCTTGCCGGATGAGCAGTTCTTC
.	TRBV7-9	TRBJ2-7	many	CASSLVFYEQYF	TGTGCCAGCAGCTTGGTGTTCTACGAGCAGTACTTC
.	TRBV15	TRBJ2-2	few	CATSRSPRGNTGELFF	TGTGCCACCAGCAGGAGCCCCAGGGGGAACACCGGGGAGCTGTTTTTT
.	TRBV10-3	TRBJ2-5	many	CAISGGGGALLQETQYF	TGTGCCATCAGTGGGGGCGGAGGGGCTCTACTCCAAGAGACCCAGTACTTC
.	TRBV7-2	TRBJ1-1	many	CASSLRRSNTEAFF	TGTGCCAGCAGCTTAAGGCGGAGTAACACTGAAGCTTTCTTT
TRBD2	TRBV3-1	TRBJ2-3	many	CASSQDGLAGVITDTQYF	TGTGCCAGCAGCCAAGATGGATTAGCGGGAGTGATCACAGATACGCAGTATTTT
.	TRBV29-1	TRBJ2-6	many	CSVGRDGANVLTF	TGCAGCGTTGGCCGGGATGGGGCCAACGTCCTGACTTTC
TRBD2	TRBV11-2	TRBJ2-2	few	CASSLDWIAGGWNTGELFF	TGTGCCAGCAGCTTAGATTGGATAGCGGGAGGGTGGAACACCGGGGAGCTGTTTTTT
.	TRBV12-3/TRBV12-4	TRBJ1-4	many	CASSSRLGEKLFF	TGTGCCAGCAGTTCGAGGTTGGGCGAAAAACTGTTTTTT
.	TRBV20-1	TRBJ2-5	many	CSADLQGETQYF	TGCAGTGCTGACCTCCAGGGGGAGACCCAGTACTTC
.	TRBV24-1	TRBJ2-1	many	CATSDSGGGPLYEQFF	TGTGCCACCAGTGATTCAGGGGGAGGGCCCCTCTATGAGCAGTTCTTC
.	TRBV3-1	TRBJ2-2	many	CASSQRARGTGELFF	TGTGCCAGCAGCCAACGGGCCCGAGGCACCGGGGAGCTGTTTTTT
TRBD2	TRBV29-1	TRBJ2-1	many	CSVRSGRRNEQFF	TGCAGCGTTCGGAGCGGGAGACGCAATGAGCAGTTCTTC
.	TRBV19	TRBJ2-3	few	CASSESGVASDTQYF	TGTGCCAGTAGTGAATCAGGGGTAGCATCAGATACGCAGTATTTT
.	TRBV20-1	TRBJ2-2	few	CSARGHIGELFF	TGCAGTGCTAGAGGACACATCGGGGAGCTGTTTTTT
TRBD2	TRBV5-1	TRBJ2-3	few	CASRSGTISTDTQYF	TGCGCCAGCAGGTCCGGGACTATAAGCACAGATACGCAGTATTTT
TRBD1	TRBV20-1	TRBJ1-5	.	CSARAGTGGQPQQF	TGCAGTGCTAGAGCGGGGACAGGCGGTCAGCCCCAGCAGTTT
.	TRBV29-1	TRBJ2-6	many	CSVAWDTSSGANVLTF	TGCAGCGTTGCGTGGGATACTAGCTCTGGGGCCAACGTCCTGACTTTC
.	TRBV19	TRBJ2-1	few	CASSIAGTYNEQFF	TGTGCCAGTAGTATTGCGGGTACCTACAATGAGCAGTTCTTC
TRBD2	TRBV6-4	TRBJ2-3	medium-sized	CASSDAAGPTDTQYF	TGTGCCAGCAGTGACGCAGCGGGGCCGACAGATACGCAGTATTTT
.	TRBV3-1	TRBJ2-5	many	CASSQGLLGVKETQYF	TGTGCCAGCAGCCAAGGTCTCTTGGGAGTGAAGGAGACCCAGTACTTC
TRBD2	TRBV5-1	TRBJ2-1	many	CASSLMASGRAVNEQFF	TGCGCCAGCAGCTTGATGGCTAGCGGGAGGGCCGTAAATGAGCAGTTCTTC
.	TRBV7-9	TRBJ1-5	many	CASSLNQGQPQHF	TGTGCCAGCAGCTTGAACCAGGGTCAGCCCCAGCATTTT
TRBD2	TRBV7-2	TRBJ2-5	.	CASSSTGTSGQYF	TGTGCCAGCAGCTCAACGGGGACTAGCGGGCAGTACTTC